This T cell receptor beta chain was documented in a study of cytomegalovirus exposure and HLA in healthy donors. Remarks on this clone: Antigen specificity is unknown.

CDR1 and CDR2 from the germline V gene are SQVTM and ANQGSEA. This CDR3 has 15 amino acids. Trimming took 3 bases from V and 6 from J; bases not matched to a gene: 9. Findings and limits, study-wide: Rare TCR sequences predominated, though certain public TCRs were found in many donors.

Assay: immunoSEQ multiplex PCR; the TCRdb copy retains only in-frame clones and omits some. This table has about 130,000 clones, around 93% appearing once. The chain recombines TRBV29-1 with TRBJ2-3, with 10 bases matching TRBD2. The sequencing input was PBMCs. The receptor comes from a man aged 18 to 29 in good health and CMV-seropositive. CDR3 sequence: CSVDKREGAADTQYF. CDR3 DNA: TGCAGCGTTGATAAGCGGGAGGGCGCGGCGGATACGCAGTATTTT.